These 26 T cell receptor beta chains share one sample of origin, sequenced in a study of brain metastases from non-small cell lung cancer. TCRdb's copy holds only in-frame clones and misses some; the assay was immunoSEQ multiplex PCR. The sample holds fewer than 400 clones; 75% to 90% are singletons and the top ten take around 15%. Sample: tissue from a brain metastasis. The receptors derive from a donor aged 40 or over with non-small cell lung cancer.

The chain uses TRBV6-5 and TRBJ1-5; D is unclear. The CDR3 has 11 amino acids. V was cut by 8 bases and J by 9 bases, with 11 bases left in between. The germline CDR1 and CDR2 sequences are MNHEY and SVGAGI. CDR3 residues: CASLTSGPQHF. The CDR3 region has the DNA TGTGCCAGCCTTACCAGCGGGCCCCAGCATTTT.

Turning to this clone: An end of the junction does not agree with germline; a read error may underlie this. The rearrangement links TRBV5-6 to TRBJ2-7; D remains ambiguous. Germline assignment: CDR1 SGHDT and CDR2 YYEEEE. The CDR3 contains 13 residues. CDR3: CASNLTHPYEQYF. The CDR3 DNA follows: TGTGCCAGCAACTTGACACATCCCTACGAGCAGTACTTC.

The rearrangement uses TRBV4-2 and TRBJ2-7, with D perhaps matching TRBD1 or TRBD2 (5 bases each). The CDR3 consists of 14 residues. CDR1 is LGHNA, CDR2 YNFKEQ, per germline. V lost 1 base and J 5 bases, leaving 12 bases between the germline ends. For the CDR3, the DNA is TGTGCCAGCAGCCAAGTTGGGGGTAGAGACGAGCAGTACTTC. Translated: CASSQVGGRDEQYF.

The CDR3 DNA is TGTGCCAGCAGTTACTCTAGGCGCGACGAGCAGTACTTC. This gives the protein CASSYSRRDEQYF. The chain joins TRBV6-2 or TRBV6-3 to TRBJ2-7; no clear D. V lost 0 bases, J lost 5 bases, and 8 bases lay in between. This CDR3 is built from 13 residues. CDR1 is MNHEY, CDR2 SVGEGT, per germline.

This clone came up a few times. The chain employs TRBV19 and TRBJ2-1; 10 nucleotides align to TRBD2. CDR1 and CDR2 from the germline V gene are LNHDA and SQIVND (reference sequence). Losses at the gene ends were 5 bases for V and 5 bases for J; bases not matched to a gene: 6. The CDR3 length is 15 residues. CDR3 sequence: CASSSLAGGDNEQFF. The CDR3 DNA is TGTGCCAGTAGTTCTTTAGCGGGGGGTGACAATGAGCAGTTCTTC.

The chain is built from TRBV9 and TRBJ2-7, with 9 bases aligning to TRBD2. CDR3 length: 14 residues. The germline gives CDR1 SGDLS, CDR2 YYNGEE. Trimming at V came to 3 bases and at J to 3 bases, leaving 4 bases not matched to a gene. The DNA of the CDR3 is TGTGCCAGCAGCGCGAGCGGGGGGAGCTACGAGCAGTACTTC. This gives the protein CASSASGGSYEQYF.

About this clone itself: Since a much larger clone is just one base distant, this may be a read error. The chain has TRBV7-9 and TRBJ2-5; D uncertain. Looked up from germline, CDR1 is SEHNR and CDR2 is FQNEAQ (reference sequence). Trimming shortened V by 1 base and J by 1 base, and 7 bases separated the two germline ends. The CDR3 consists of 14 residues. This CDR3 reads CASSLGNGQETQYF. As DNA, the CDR3 is TGTGCCAGCAGCTTAGGGAACGGCCAAGAGACCCAGTACTTC.

This sequence joins TRBV7-8 and TRBJ1-1; D call uncertain. Trimming removed 6 bases at V and 1 base at J, with 9 bases between. The germline V gene encodes CDR1 SGHVS and CDR2 FQNEAQ. The length of the CDR3 is 13 residues. This CDR3 reads CASSQQKNTEAFF. CDR3 coding DNA: TGTGCCAGCAGTCAACAGAAGAACACTGAAGCTTTCTTT. The full variable domain, with the rest looked up from reference TRBV7-8 and TRBJ1-1, is GAGVSQSPRYKVAKRGQDVALRCDPISGHVSLFWYQQALGQGPEFLTYFQNEAQLDKSGLPSDRFFAERPEGSVSTLKIQRTQQEDSAVYLCASSQQKNTEAFFGQGTRLTVV.

Only a few counts were recorded for this clone. One junction end does not reproduce the germline sequence, and a read error may be involved. This chain links TRBV9 with TRBJ1-1, with 9 bases fitting TRBD1. The CDR3 consists of 16 residues. The germline V gene has CDR1 SGDLS and CDR2 YYNGEE. This CDR3 is CASSVARDRANAEAFF. The CDR3 bases are TGTGCCAGCAGCGTAGCTCGGGACAGGGCGAACGCTGAAGCTTTCTTT.

Turning to this clone: One end of the junction fails to match germline, which may point to a read error. The chain employs TRBV11-1 and TRBJ2-3; tentatively, D is TRBD1 (5 bases). This CDR3 has 15 amino acids. Per germline, CDR1 SGHAT and CDR2 FQDESV (reference sequence). This chain's CDR3 is CTSSLRQLSTDTQYF. In DNA form, the CDR3 reads TGTACCAGCAGCTTGCGACAGCTGAGCACAGATACGCAGTATTTT.

The V call is TRBV5-1, the J call TRBJ1-6, with TRBD1 matching 8 bases. The CDR3 contains 15 residues. The ends lost 0 bases at V and 11 bases at J; junction bases unmatched: 7. Germline CDR1 and CDR2: SGHRS and YFSETQ. The CDR3 coding sequence is TGCGCCAGCAGCTTGGAGGGACAGGCTTGGCCACCCCTCCACTTT. Protein sequence: CASSLEGQAWPPLHF. Full variable domain (rest looked up from reference TRBV5-1 and TRBJ1-6): KAGVTQTPRYLIKTRGQQVTLSCSPISGHRSVSWYQQTPGQGLQFLFEYFSETQRNKGNFPGRFSGRQFSNSRSEMNVSTLELGDSALYLCASSLEGQAWPPLHFGNGTRLTVT.

The chain couples TRBV7-2 to TRBJ2-3; 9 bases match TRBD2. Germline V gene data show CDR1 as SGHTA and CDR2 as FQGNSA. The trim removed 5 bases at V and 0 bases at J, leaving 6 bases unmatched. CDR3 length: 16 residues. The CDR3 DNA reads TGTGCCAGCAGCATTTTCAGCGGGGGGAGCACAGATACGCAGTATTTT. This sequence encodes CASSIFSGGSTDTQYF.

As DNA, the CDR3 is TGTGCCAGCAGTGAACCGGGACAGGCCATGGGGGGGATCAATGAAAAACTGTTTTTT. Translated, it gives CASSEPGQAMGGINEKLFF. The chain has TRBV6-1 and TRBJ1-4, with TRBD1 matching 8 bases. The junction had 16 bases not matched to a gene; V was cut back by 2 bases and J by 5 bases. CDR3 length: 19 residues. Germline CDR1 MNHNS, CDR2 SASEGT.

The gene calls are TRBV19 and TRBJ1-5, with TRBD1 matching 8 bases. J lost 2 bases, V lost 5 bases, and 2 bases had no gene match. Germline V gene sequence: CDR1 LNHDA, CDR2 SQIVND (reference sequence). The CDR3 length is 14 residues. CDR3 sequence: CASSPQGGNQPQHF. CDR3 in DNA: TGTGCCAGTAGTCCACAGGGGGGCAATCAGCCCCAGCATTTT.

In the case of this clone: An end of the junction differs from the germline gene, which may be a read error. The same CDR3 is also encoded by other DNA sequences in this sample. The chain uses TRBV4-3 and TRBJ1-6; the D gene is possibly TRBD1 (6 bases). The germline V gene encodes CDR1 LGHNA and CDR2 YSLEER. The CDR3 extends over 16 amino acids. CDR3 sequence reads: CASSQDGQYYNSPLHF. The CDR3 DNA reads as TGCGCTAGCAGCCAAGACGGACAGTACTATAATTCACCCCTCCACTTT.

The chain couples TRBV4-3 to TRBJ2-7; D perhaps matches TRBD1 (6 bases). Germline CDR1 and CDR2: LGHNA and YSLEER. This CDR3 region has 13 residues. The V and J ends lost 4 bases and 0 bases respectively, with 7 bases between them. The chain's CDR3 is CASSPGVSYEQYF. The DNA for the CDR3 is TGCGCCAGCAGCCCAGGGGTCTCCTACGAGCAGTACTTC.

Comment on this clone: An end of the junction does not agree with germline; a read error may underlie this. The J gene is TRBJ1-1, the V gene TRBV5-1, with no clear D. Germline CDR1 SGHRS, CDR2 YFSETQ. This CDR3 has 15 residues. In DNA form, the CDR3 reads TGCGCCAGCAGCTTGGCCGGGCAGGTCGCCACTGAAGCTTTTTTT. This translates into CASSLAGQVATEAFF.

The J gene is TRBJ2-3, the V gene TRBV11-1, with D perhaps TRBD1 (5 bases). Germline lookup yields CDR1 SGHAT and CDR2 FQDESV (reference sequence). CDR3 length equals 15 residues. V lost 3 bases, J lost 0 bases, and 10 bases lay in between. CDR3: CASSLRQLSTDTQYF. The DNA for the CDR3 is TGTGCCAGCAGCTTGCGACAGCTGAGCACAGATACGCAGTATTTT.

The V and J genes are TRBV7-3 and TRBJ2-5; D unresolved. The V and J ends lost 4 bases and 5 bases respectively, with 11 bases between them. CDR1 is SGHTA, CDR2 FQGTGA, per germline. There are 13 residues in the CDR3. The DNA for the CDR3 is TGTGCCAGCAGCTCGGACCCCACCGAGACCCAGTACTTC. Amino acid sequence: CASSSDPTETQYF.

The chain employs TRBV4-3 and TRBJ1-6, with a tentative D call TRBD1 (5 bases). The CDR3 runs 14 residues. In germline, CDR1 is LGHNA, CDR2 YSLEER. Trimming took off 1 base at V and 5 bases at J, with 6 bases between the two ends. The CDR3 sequence is CASSQVGDNSPLHF. In DNA, the CDR3 is TGCGCCAGCAGCCAAGTAGGGGATAATTCACCCCTCCACTTT.

This clone appeared a single time. The rearrangement joins TRBV5-5 to TRBJ2-1; D is undetermined. Looked up from germline, CDR1 is SGHKS and CDR2 is YYEKEE (reference sequence). This CDR3 is built from 12 residues. Trimming removed 9 bases at V and 9 bases at J, with 16 bases between. The CDR3 DNA reads as TGTGCCACCCCAATTAAGGGTGGTGAGCAGTTCTTC. Encoded protein: CATPIKGGEQFF.

The chain has TRBV7-2 and TRBJ1-2, with D hard to call. CDR1 SGHTA and CDR2 FQGNSA come from the germline V gene. The CDR3 covers 13 residues. Trimming cost V 4 bases and J 4 bases, with 10 bases left between them. The CDR3 loop is CASSSPGGYGYTF. The CDR3 DNA reads TGTGCCAGCAGCTCCCCAGGCGGCTATGGCTACACCTTC.

On this clone: A junction end diverges from the germline sequence, so it may reflect a read error. The V gene is TRBV27, the J gene TRBJ2-3; 8 bases are shared with TRBD2. This CDR3 spans 16 amino acids. Looked up from germline, CDR1 is MNHEY and CDR2 is SMNVEV (reference sequence). The CDR3 DNA reads TGTGTCAGCAGTTTATGGGCTAGCGGGAGCACAGATACGCAGTATTTT. Its protein product is CVSSLWASGSTDTQYF.

CDR3 residues: CAWSKPDSGGYNEQFF. The CDR3 coding sequence is TGTGCCTGGAGTAAGCCGGATAGCGGGGGCTACAATGAGCAGTTCTTC. The chain has TRBV30 and TRBJ2-1; 9 bases match TRBD2. This CDR3 has 16 residues. The ends lost 2 bases at V and 3 bases at J; junction bases unmatched: 8. The V gene's germline CDR1 is GTSNPN and CDR2 SVGIG (reference sequence).

This chain connects TRBV18 to TRBJ2-7; D tentatively fits TRBD1 or TRBD2 (6 bases each). The CDR3 has 15 amino acids. Between the trimmed V and J ends, which lost 1 base and 0 bases, there was a span of 10 bases. The germline V gene encodes CDR1 KGHSH and CDR2 LQKENI. The DNA for the CDR3 is TGTGCCAGCTCACCACGGGAGGACAGCTCCTACGAGCAGTACTTC. The encoded protein is CASSPREDSSYEQYF.

This chain uses TRBV9 with TRBJ2-1; TRBD2 aligns across 7 bases. V was pared by 4 bases and J by 0 bases, with 7 bases of the junction left unmatched. The CDR3 length is 16 residues. Germline values: CDR1 SGDLS, CDR2 YYNGEE. The CDR3: CASSPHGGSSYNEQFF. The CDR3 DNA reads TGTGCCAGCAGCCCCCACGGGGGGAGCTCCTACAATGAGCAGTTCTTC.